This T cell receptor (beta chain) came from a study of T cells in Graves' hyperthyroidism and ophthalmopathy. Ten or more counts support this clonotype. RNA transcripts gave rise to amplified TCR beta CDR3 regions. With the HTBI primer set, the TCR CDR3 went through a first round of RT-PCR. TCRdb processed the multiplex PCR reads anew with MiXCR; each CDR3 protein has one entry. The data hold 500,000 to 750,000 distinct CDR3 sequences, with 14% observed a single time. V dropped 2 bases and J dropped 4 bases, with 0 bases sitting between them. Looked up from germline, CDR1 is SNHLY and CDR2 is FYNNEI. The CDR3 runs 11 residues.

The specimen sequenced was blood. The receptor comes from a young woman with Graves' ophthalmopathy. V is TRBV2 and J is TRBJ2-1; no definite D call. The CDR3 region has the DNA TGTGCCAGCAGTGAATACAATGAGCAGTTCTTC. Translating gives CASSEYNEQFF.